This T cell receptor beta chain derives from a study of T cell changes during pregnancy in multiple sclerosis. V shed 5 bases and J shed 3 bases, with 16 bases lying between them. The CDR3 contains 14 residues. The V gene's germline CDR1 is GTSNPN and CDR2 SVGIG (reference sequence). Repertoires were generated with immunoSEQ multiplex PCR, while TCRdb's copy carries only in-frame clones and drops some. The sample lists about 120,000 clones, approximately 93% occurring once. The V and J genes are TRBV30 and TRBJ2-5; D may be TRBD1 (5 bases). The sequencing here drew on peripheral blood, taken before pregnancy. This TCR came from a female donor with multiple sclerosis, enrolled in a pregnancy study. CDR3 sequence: CAWAFRAVEETQYF. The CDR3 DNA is TGTGCCTGGGCGTTCAGGGCAGTTGAAGAGACCCAGTACTTC.